This entry lists 18 T cell receptor beta chains sequenced from one sample in a study of vaccination and CD4 T cells after COVID-19. Researchers used the Oncomine TCR Beta short-read assay to sequence DNA from cultured CD4+ T cells. Via MiXCR, TCRdb re-called the PCR reads, giving one row per CDR3 protein. The sample holds some 15,000 distinct CDR3 sequences, 70% to 75% seen once. Sample treatment: approximately 11-day PBMC culture with coronavirus spike peptide pools or control peptides (ViraFEST assay). Their antigens are not known. Sequencing was carried out using CD4+ T cells from blood, cultured in vitro. The receptors originated from a human donor who had recovered from COVID-19.

The table lists this clonotype with a few counts. V is TRBV10-3 and J is TRBJ1-2, with a possible D match to TRBD1 (6 bases). Germline V gene lookup returns CDR1 ENHRY and CDR2 SYGVKD. This CDR3 has 15 amino acids. Trimming removed 3 bases from V and 2 bases from J, with 13 bases in between. The CDR3 is CAISELTGSNYGYTF. The CDR3 coding sequence is TGTGCCATCAGTGAACTTACAGGGTCGAACTATGGCTACACCTTC.

The chain couples TRBV6-1 to TRBJ1-2; D gene ambiguous. Germline V gene sequence: CDR1 MNHNS, CDR2 SASEGT. V dropped 0 bases and J dropped 1 base, with 12 bases sitting between them. This CDR3 is 16 amino acids long. For the CDR3, the DNA is TGTGCCAGCAGTGAAGCCTTAGGACCGAGTAACTATGGCTACACCTTC. It specifies CASSEALGPSNYGYTF.

Turning to this clonotype: One end of the junction is discordant with germline, which a read error may explain. The chain couples TRBV7-9 to TRBJ1-1; D not certain. CDR1 SEHNR and CDR2 FQNEAQ come from the germline V gene (reference sequence). This CDR3 comprises 12 residues. The CDR3 bases are TGTGCCAGTAGCTTAGCCCCATCTGAAGCTTTCTTT. It is translated as CASSLAPSEAFF.

This clonotype was picked up a small number of times. This chain links TRBV27 with TRBJ1-6, with unresolved D. Per germline, CDR1 MNHEY and CDR2 SMNVEV (reference sequence). This CDR3 has 13 residues. Trimming left V 2 bases short and J 10 bases short, with 9 bases between. The CDR3 loop reads CASSLEPGSPLHF. The CDR3, as DNA: TGTGCCAGCAGTTTAGAGCCGGGATCACCCCTCCACTTT.

CDR3 amino acids: CATSRGESENTIYF. The DNA of the CDR3 is TGTGCCACCAGCAGGGGCGAGTCGGAAAACACCATATATTTT. The gene calls are TRBV15 and TRBJ1-3; no clear D gene. Germline CDR1 and CDR2: LNHNV and YYDKDF (reference sequence). V lost 3 bases and J 6 bases, leaving 12 bases between the germline ends. The CDR3 has 14 amino acids. Based on the CDR3 plus reference TRBV15 and TRBJ1-3, the full variable domain is DAMVIQNPRYQVTQFGKPVTLSCSQTLNHNVMYWYQQKSSQAPKLLFHYYDKDFNNEADTPDNFQSRRPNTSFCFLDIRSPGLGDTAMYLCATSRGESENTIYFGEGSWLTVV.

This clonotype was counted a few times. This CDR3 reads CSLRRTNTEAFF. The CDR3 DNA follows: TGCAGTCTGAGAAGAACGAACACTGAAGCTTTCTTT. The chain employs TRBV20-1 and TRBJ1-1, with unresolved D. The CDR3 totals 12 residues. Germline CDR1 is DFQATT and CDR2 is SNEGSKA (reference sequence). The V end was cut by 8 bases, the J end by 1 base, with 11 bases between.

The genes are TRBV20-1 and TRBJ1-2, with 10 bases matching TRBD1. V was pared by 3 bases and J by 8 bases, with 3 bases of the junction left unmatched. This CDR3 contains 12 residues. Germline loops: CDR1 DFQATT, CDR2 SNEGSKA (reference sequence). CDR3 DNA: TGCAGTGCTAGTAGGACAGGGGGGGGCTACACCTTC. Its protein is CSASRTGGGYTF.

The chain joins TRBV10-3 to TRBJ1-5; D is possibly TRBD1 (5 bases). The V end was cut by 0 bases, the J end by 6 bases, with 6 bases between. Germline loops: CDR1 ENHRY, CDR2 SYGVKD. This CDR3 contains 13 residues. Here the CDR3 reads CAISESGGQPQHF. DNA of the CDR3: TGTGCCATCAGTGAGTCGGGGGGTCAGCCCCAGCATTTT.

V gene TRBV27 combines with J gene TRBJ1-1; no reliable D call. Per the germline V gene, CDR1 is MNHEY and CDR2 is SMNVEV (reference sequence). The length of the CDR3 is 14 residues. The V end lost 5 bases, the J end lost 5 bases, and 15 bases lay between the germline ends. The CDR3 DNA reads as TGTGCCAGCAGTCCATCACAAGGAAGGACTGAAGCTTTCTTT. Translating it yields CASSPSQGRTEAFF.

This rearrangement joins TRBV29-1 to TRBJ1-1; no reliable D call. Trimming shortened V by 5 bases and J by 1 base, and 8 bases separated the two germline ends. Germline CDR1 SQVTM, CDR2 ANQGSEA. This CDR3 has 12 amino acids. This CDR3 is CSVSLGNTEAFF. CDR3 bases: TGCAGCGTTAGTTTGGGGAACACTGAAGCTTTCTTT.

This clonotype was observed a single time. The rearrangement uses TRBV9 and TRBJ1-2; 8 bases are a match to TRBD1. The CDR3 is 16 residues long. Germline CDR1 is SGDLS and CDR2 is YYNGEE. Trimming took 4 bases from V and 3 from J; bases not matched to a gene: 11. This chain's CDR3 is CASSPSTGANYYGYTF. Here the CDR3 DNA reads TGTGCCAGCAGCCCATCGACAGGGGCTAATTACTATGGCTACACCTTC.

The sample holds one count of this clonotype. CDR3 sequence: CASLGQENTEAFF. CDR3 bases: TGTGCCAGCCTGGGACAGGAGAACACTGAAGCTTTCTTT. This chain joins TRBV2 and TRBJ1-1; 8 nucleotides line up with TRBD1. J lost 1 base, V lost 8 bases, and 3 bases had no gene match. Germline V gene lookup returns CDR1 SNHLY and CDR2 FYNNEI. CDR3 length equals 13 residues.

J is TRBJ2-1 and V is TRBV7-8; D is perhaps TRBD1 (5 bases). CDR1 is SGHVS and CDR2 is FQNEAQ in the germline V gene. V lost 1 base, J lost 3 bases, and 10 bases lay in between. The CDR3 length is 15 residues. CDR3 nucleotide sequence: TGTGCCAGCAGCTTAGAAGGGGTAGGCTACAATGAGCAGTTCTTC. Protein product: CASSLEGVGYNEQFF.

The J gene is TRBJ1-1, the V gene TRBV10-3; a weak D match, TRBD1 (6 bases). The germline gives CDR1 ENHRY, CDR2 SYGVKD. The CDR3 sequence is 14 residues long. The CDR3 region has the DNA TGTGCTACGGGGGCTACAAACATGAACACTGAAGCTTTCTTT. Protein: CATGATNMNTEAFF.

The rearrangement links TRBV15 to TRBJ1-5; 7 bases agree with TRBD1. Germline V gene sequence: CDR1 LNHNV, CDR2 YYDKDF (reference sequence). With V trimmed by 5 bases and J by 6 bases, 7 bases remained unmatched. CDR3 length: 14 amino acids. CDR3: CATSGDSRVQPQHF. CDR3 sequence (DNA): TGTGCCACCAGCGGGGACAGCAGGGTTCAGCCCCAGCATTTT.

The CDR3 protein is CATSRVGEHYGYTF. The CDR3 nucleotides read TGTGCCACCAGCAGAGTCGGAGAGCACTATGGCTACACCTTC. The rearrangement joins TRBV15 to TRBJ1-2; D is uncertain. The CDR3 runs to 14 residues. CDR1 and CDR2 (germline): LNHNV, YYDKDF (reference sequence). Trimming took 1 base from V and 3 from J, leaving 9 bases between them.

The gene calls are TRBV6-2 or TRBV6-3 and TRBJ1-6; no firm D call. Trimming removed 6 bases from V and 7 bases from J, with 16 bases in between. Germline V gene sequence: CDR1 MNHEY, CDR2 SVGEGT. The CDR3 consists of 15 residues. The CDR3 bases are TGTGCCAGCAGCGTCCAGGATGGACGAAATTCACCCCTCCACTTT. Residues: CASSVQDGRNSPLHF.

This chain links TRBV23-1 with TRBJ2-7; D is uncertain. TRBV23-1 is flagged as an ORF with uncertain function. The CDR3 loop spans 12 amino acids. Trimming took off 4 bases at V and 7 bases at J, with 11 bases between the two ends. CDR3 sequence (DNA): TGCGCCAGCAGTCGTCCCGGCGGTGAGCAGTACTTC. Amino acid sequence: CASSRPGGEQYF.